The next 13 T cell receptor beta chains were all read from a single sample in a study of cytomegalovirus exposure and HLA in healthy donors. The PCR employed 60 Vbeta primers together with 13 Jbeta primers. Assay: immunoSEQ multiplex PCR; the TCRdb copy retains only in-frame clones and omits some. Of about 85,000 clones detected, roughly three quarters appear once; the ten largest clones hold more than 20%. Source material: PBMCs. The receptors here all came from a woman aged 50 to 60 in good health and CMV-seropositive.

V is TRBV5-6 and J is TRBJ1-2, with a possible D match to TRBD1 (5 bases). CDR1 and CDR2 (germline): SGHDT, YYEEEE. The CDR3 has 14 residues. The germline V and J ends were trimmed by 1 base and 1 base, with 8 bases remaining between them. This CDR3 is CASSLQGLNYGYTF. The CDR3 bases are TGTGCCAGCAGCTTGCAGGGCCTTAACTATGGCTACACCTTC.

The rearrangement uses TRBV6-1 and TRBJ2-2, with 8 bases that match TRBD1. CDR1 is MNHNS, CDR2 SASEGT, per germline. The J segment lost 2 bases and the V segment lost 7 bases, leaving 6 bases of the junction unmatched. The CDR3 has 15 residues. The CDR3 is CASNTRGRNTGELFF. In nucleotides, the CDR3 is TGTGCCAGCAATACCAGGGGGCGAAACACCGGGGAGCTGTTTTTT.

The CDR3, as DNA: TGCGCCAGCAGCTTAGGACAGAGCTCTGGAAACACCATATATTTT. Protein product: CASSLGQSSGNTIYF. This chain connects TRBV5-1 to TRBJ1-3, with D perhaps matching TRBD1 (6 bases). The CDR3 has 15 amino acids. V was trimmed by 2 bases and J by 0 bases, leaving 9 bases between them. Germline CDR1 SGHRS, CDR2 YFSETQ. Combining the CDR3 with reference TRBV5-1 and TRBJ1-3 gives the whole variable domain KAGVTQTPRYLIKTRGQQVTLSCSPISGHRSVSWYQQTPGQGLQFLFEYFSETQRNKGNFPGRFSGRQFSNSRSEMNVSTLELGDSALYLCASSLGQSSGNTIYFGEGSWLTVV.

V is TRBV10-3 and J is TRBJ2-2, with 9 nucleotides matching TRBD1. The V gene's germline CDR1 is ENHRY and CDR2 SYGVKD. The CDR3 is made up of 15 amino acids. V lost 4 bases, J lost 5 bases, and 5 bases stayed unmatched. CDR3 sequence reads: CAISATGGETGELFF. The CDR3 DNA sequence: TGTGCCATCAGTGCAACAGGGGGCGAAACCGGGGAGCTGTTTTTT.

This sequence joins TRBV27 and TRBJ2-3; 8 positions agree with TRBD1. V shed 6 bases and J 4 bases; nucleotides not matched to a gene: 6. The CDR3 is 14 amino acids. Germline V lookup: CDR1 MNHEY, CDR2 SMNVEV (reference sequence). Written as DNA, the CDR3 is TGTGCCAGCAGATCCTCGGACAGGGCAGATACGCAGTATTTT. Amino acids: CASRSSDRADTQYF.

V is TRBV5-1 and J is TRBJ1-4; tentative D call: TRBD1 (5 bases). This CDR3 is 13 amino acids long. The germline V gene has CDR1 SGHRS and CDR2 YFSETQ. Trimming removed 4 bases at V and 12 bases at J, with 16 bases between. The CDR3 DNA reads TGCGCCAGCAGCCTGGATGGGGCTGGGGAACTGTTTTTT. The encoded protein is CASSLDGAGELFF. The variable domain in full, completed from reference TRBV5-1 and TRBJ1-4, reads KAGVTQTPRYLIKTRGQQVTLSCSPISGHRSVSWYQQTPGQGLQFLFEYFSETQRNKGNFPGRFSGRQFSNSRSEMNVSTLELGDSALYLCASSLDGAGELFFGSGTQLSVL.

This sequence joins TRBV5-4 and TRBJ1-1; 7 bases agree with TRBD1. The CDR3 spans 14 residues. Germline trimming cut 4 bases from V and 3 bases from J; bases unmatched to any gene: 6. Germline V gives CDR1 SGHNT, CDR2 YYREEE (reference sequence). Here the CDR3 reads CASSPTGQHTEAFF. CDR3 coding DNA: TGTGCCAGCAGCCCGACGGGACAGCACACTGAAGCTTTCTTT.

The rearrangement joins TRBV28 to TRBJ2-2, with D possibly being TRBD2 (5 bases). The V end lost 4 bases, the J end lost 9 bases, and 9 bases lay between the germline ends. The germline V gene has CDR1 MDHEN and CDR2 SYDVKM. This CDR3 contains 12 residues. This chain's CDR3 is CASSSGYRELFF. CDR3 coding DNA: TGTGCCAGCAGTTCGGGGTACCGGGAGCTGTTTTTT.

This clone was seen a single time. The gene calls are TRBV6-5 and TRBJ1-3; possible D gene TRBD1, 6 bases. Germline CDR1 is MNHEY and CDR2 is SVGAGI. This CDR3 is built from 15 residues. V lost 8 bases and J 0 bases, leaving 14 bases between the germline ends. The CDR3 protein is CASRWDISSGNTIYF. CDR3 in DNA: TGTGCCAGCCGATGGGACATAAGCTCTGGAAACACCATATATTTT.

The chain is built from TRBV6-1 and TRBJ2-3; 13 bases line up with TRBD2. Germline V lookup: CDR1 MNHNS, CDR2 SASEGT. Unmatched junction bases numbered 2, after V lost 5 bases and J lost 3 bases. The CDR3 totals 15 residues. In nucleotides, the CDR3 is TGTGCCAGCAGTTTACTAGCGGGGGGGACAGATACGCAGTATTTT. Translating it yields CASSLLAGGTDTQYF.

The chain has TRBV4-2 and TRBJ1-1, with D possibly being TRBD1 (5 bases). V was clipped by 1 base and J by 1 base, with 16 bases between them. The CDR3 totals 17 residues. CDR1 and CDR2 (germline): LGHNA, YNFKEQ. The CDR3 reads CASSQVIRASKNTEAFF. CDR3 coding DNA: TGTGCCAGCAGCCAAGTTATCAGGGCTTCCAAGAACACTGAAGCTTTCTTT.

This chain links TRBV7-6 with TRBJ2-3, with 10 bases that match TRBD2. J lost 4 bases, V lost 2 bases, and 6 bases had no gene match. The V gene's germline CDR1 is SGHVS and CDR2 FNYEAQ. The CDR3 is 16 amino acids. CDR3 sequence: CASSLKTSGRADTQYF. In DNA form, the CDR3 reads TGTGCCAGCAGCTTAAAGACTAGCGGGCGCGCAGATACGCAGTATTTT.

The chain has TRBV18 and TRBJ1-1, with 7 bases that match TRBD1. Unmatched junction bases numbered 4, after V lost 3 bases and J lost 0 bases. CDR3 length: 15 amino acids. The germline CDR1 and CDR2 sequences are KGHSH and LQKENI. The CDR3 spells CASSPDRPLNTEAFF. The CDR3 DNA reads as TGTGCCAGCTCACCGGACAGGCCTTTGAACACTGAAGCTTTCTTT.